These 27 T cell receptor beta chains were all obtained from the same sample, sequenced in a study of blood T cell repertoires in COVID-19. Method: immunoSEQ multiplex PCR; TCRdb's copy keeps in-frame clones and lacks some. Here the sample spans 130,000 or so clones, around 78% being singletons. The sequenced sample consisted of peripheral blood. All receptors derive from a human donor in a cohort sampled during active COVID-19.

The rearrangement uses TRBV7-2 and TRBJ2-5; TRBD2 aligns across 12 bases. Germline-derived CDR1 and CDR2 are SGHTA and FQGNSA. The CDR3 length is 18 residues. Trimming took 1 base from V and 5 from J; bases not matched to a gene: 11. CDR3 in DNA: TGTGCCAGCAGCTTAGTCGGACTAGCGGGGCGGGCAGGGGAGACCCAGTACTTC. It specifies CASSLVGLAGRAGETQYF.

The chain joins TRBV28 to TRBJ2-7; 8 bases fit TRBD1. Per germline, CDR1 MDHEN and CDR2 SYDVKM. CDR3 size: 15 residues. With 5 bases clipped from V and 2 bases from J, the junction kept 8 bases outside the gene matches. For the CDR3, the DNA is TGTGCCAGCAGTCCCCCCGGGACAGGTGCCTACGAGCAGTACTTC. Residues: CASSPPGTGAYEQYF.

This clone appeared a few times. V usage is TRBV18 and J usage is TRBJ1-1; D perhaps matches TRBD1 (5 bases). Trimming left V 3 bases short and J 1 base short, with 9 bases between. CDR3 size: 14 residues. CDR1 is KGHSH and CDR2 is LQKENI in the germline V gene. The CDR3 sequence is CASSPGEGNTEAFF. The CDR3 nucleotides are TGTGCCAGCTCACCGGGGGAGGGGAACACTGAAGCTTTCTTT.

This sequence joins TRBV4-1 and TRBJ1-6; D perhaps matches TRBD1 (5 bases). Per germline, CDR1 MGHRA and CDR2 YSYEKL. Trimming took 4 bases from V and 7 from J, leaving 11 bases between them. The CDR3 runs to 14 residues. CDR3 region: CASSLVQGNSPLHF. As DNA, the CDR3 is TGCGCCAGCAGCCTCGTCCAGGGCAATTCACCCCTCCACTTT.

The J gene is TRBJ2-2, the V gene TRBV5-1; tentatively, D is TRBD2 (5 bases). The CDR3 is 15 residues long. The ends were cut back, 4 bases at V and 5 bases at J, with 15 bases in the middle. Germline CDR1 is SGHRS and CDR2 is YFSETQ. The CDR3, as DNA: TGCGCCAGCAGCCGGATCCGGGGAAATACCGGGGAGCTGTTTTTT. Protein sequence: CASSRIRGNTGELFF.

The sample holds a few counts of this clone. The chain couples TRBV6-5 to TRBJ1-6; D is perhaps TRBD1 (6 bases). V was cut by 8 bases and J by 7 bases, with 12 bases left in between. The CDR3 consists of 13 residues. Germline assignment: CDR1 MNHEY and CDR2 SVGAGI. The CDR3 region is CASRDIKNSPLHF. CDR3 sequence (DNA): TGTGCCAGCCGGGACATTAAAAATTCACCCCTCCACTTT.

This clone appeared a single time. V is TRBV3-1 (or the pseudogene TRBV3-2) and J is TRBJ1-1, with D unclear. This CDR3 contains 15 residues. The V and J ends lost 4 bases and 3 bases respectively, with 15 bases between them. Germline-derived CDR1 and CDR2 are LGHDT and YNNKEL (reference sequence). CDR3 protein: CASSLLVKRDTEAFF. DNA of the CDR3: TGTGCCAGCAGCCTCCTGGTGAAGAGGGACACTGAAGCTTTCTTT.

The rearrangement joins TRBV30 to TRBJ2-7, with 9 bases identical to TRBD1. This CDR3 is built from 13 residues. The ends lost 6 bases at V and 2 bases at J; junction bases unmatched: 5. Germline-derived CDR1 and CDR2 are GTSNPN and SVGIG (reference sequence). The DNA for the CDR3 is TGTGCCTGTTCTACAGGGGGCGCCTACGAGCAGTACTTC. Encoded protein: CACSTGGAYEQYF. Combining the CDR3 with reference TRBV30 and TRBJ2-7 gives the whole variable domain SQTIHQWPATLVQPVGSPLSLECTVEGTSNPNLYWYRQAAGRGLQLLFYSVGIGQISSEVPQNLSASRPQDRQFILSSKKLLLSDSGFYLCACSTGGAYEQYFGPGTRLTVT.

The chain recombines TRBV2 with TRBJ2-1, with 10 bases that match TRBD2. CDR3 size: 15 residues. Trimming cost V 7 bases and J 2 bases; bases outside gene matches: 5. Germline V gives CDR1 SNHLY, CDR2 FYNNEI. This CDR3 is CASTLSGGTYNEQFF. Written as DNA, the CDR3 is TGTGCCAGCACACTTAGCGGGGGGACCTACAATGAGCAGTTCTTC.

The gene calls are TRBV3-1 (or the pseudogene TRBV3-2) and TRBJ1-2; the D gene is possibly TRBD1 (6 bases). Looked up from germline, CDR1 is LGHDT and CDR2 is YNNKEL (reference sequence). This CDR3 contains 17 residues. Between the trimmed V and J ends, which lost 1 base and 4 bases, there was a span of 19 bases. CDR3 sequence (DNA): TGTGCCAGCAGCCAAGCAAGGGGGACCGCTCTTTTCTATGGCTACACCTTC. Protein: CASSQARGTALFYGYTF.

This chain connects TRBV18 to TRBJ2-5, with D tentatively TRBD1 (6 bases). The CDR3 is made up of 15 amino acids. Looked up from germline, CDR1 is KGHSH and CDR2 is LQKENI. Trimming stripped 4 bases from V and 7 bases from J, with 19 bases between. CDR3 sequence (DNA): TGTGCCAGCTCACACAGGGACCCACCGTCTGGGACCCAGTACTTC. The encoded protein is CASSHRDPPSGTQYF.

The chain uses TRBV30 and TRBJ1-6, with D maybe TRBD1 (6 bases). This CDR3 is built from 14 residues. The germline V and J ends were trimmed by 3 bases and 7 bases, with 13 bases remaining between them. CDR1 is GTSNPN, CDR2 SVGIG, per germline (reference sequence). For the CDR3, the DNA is TGTGCCTGGAGCCTCGGGACACCAAATTCACCCCTCCACTTT. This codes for CAWSLGTPNSPLHF.

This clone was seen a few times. The CDR3 coding sequence is TGTGCCTGGAAGCAGGCCCCCCTATGGCCTGAAGCTTTCTTT. Protein product: CAWKQAPLWPEAFF. V gene TRBV30 combines with J gene TRBJ1-1; no reliable D call. Germline CDR1 reads GTSNPN; CDR2 reads SVGIG (reference sequence). The CDR3 has 14 residues. The V end was cut by 4 bases, the J end by 6 bases, with 18 bases between.

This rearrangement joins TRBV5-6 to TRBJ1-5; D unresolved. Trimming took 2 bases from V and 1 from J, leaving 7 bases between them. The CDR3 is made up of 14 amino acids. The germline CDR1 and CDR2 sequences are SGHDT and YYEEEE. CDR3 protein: CASSFSYSNQPQHF. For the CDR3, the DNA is TGTGCCAGCAGCTTCTCCTACAGCAATCAGCCCCAGCATTTT.

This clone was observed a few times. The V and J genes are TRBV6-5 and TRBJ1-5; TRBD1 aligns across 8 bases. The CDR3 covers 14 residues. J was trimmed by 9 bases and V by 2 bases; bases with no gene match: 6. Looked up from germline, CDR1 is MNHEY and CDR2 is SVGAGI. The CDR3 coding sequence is TGTGCCAGCAGTTACGCAGGGGGCATTGGGCCCCAGCATTTT. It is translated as CASSYAGGIGPQHF.

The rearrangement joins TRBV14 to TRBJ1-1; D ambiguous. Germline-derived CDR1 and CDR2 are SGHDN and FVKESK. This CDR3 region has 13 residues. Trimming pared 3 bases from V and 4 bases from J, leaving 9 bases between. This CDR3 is CASSHRVGTEAFF. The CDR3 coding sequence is TGTGCCAGCAGCCACCGCGTTGGCACTGAAGCTTTCTTT. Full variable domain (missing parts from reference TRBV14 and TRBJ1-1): EAGVTQFPSHSVIEKGQTVTLRCDPISGHDNLYWYRRVMGKEIKFLLHFVKESKQDESGMPNNRFLAERTGGTYSTLKVQPAELEDSGVYFCASSHRVGTEAFFGQGTRLTVV.

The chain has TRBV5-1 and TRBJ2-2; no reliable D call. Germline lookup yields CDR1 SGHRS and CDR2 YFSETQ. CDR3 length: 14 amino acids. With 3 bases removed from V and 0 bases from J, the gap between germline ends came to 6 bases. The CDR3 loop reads CASSSTANTGELFF. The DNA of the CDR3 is TGCGCCAGCAGCTCTACAGCGAACACCGGGGAGCTGTTTTTT.

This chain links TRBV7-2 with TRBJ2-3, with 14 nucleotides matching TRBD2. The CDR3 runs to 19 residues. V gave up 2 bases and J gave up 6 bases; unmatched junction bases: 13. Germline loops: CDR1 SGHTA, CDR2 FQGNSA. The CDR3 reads CASSLQGPRLAGGRDTQYF. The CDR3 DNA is TGTGCCAGCAGCTTACAAGGGCCTAGACTAGCGGGGGGGAGGGATACGCAGTATTTT.

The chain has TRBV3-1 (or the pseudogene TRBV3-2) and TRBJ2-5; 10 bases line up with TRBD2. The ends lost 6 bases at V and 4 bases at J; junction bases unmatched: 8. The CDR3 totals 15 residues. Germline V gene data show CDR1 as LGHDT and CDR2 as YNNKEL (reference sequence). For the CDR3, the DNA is TGTGCCAGCAGTAAAAGCGGGGGGGGCCGAGAGACCCAGTACTTC. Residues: CASSKSGGGRETQYF.

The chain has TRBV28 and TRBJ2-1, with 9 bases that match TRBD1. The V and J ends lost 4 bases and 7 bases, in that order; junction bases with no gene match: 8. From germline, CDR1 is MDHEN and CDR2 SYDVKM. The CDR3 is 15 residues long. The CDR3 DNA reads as TGTGCCAGCAGTTCGGGGGACAGGGCGGGGAATGAGCAGTTCTTC. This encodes CASSSGDRAGNEQFF. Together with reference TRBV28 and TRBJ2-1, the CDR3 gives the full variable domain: DVKVTQSSRYLVKRTGEKVFLECVQDMDHENMFWYRQDPGLGLRLIYFSYDVKMKEKGDIPEGYSVSREKKERFSLILESASTNQTSMYLCASSSGDRAGNEQFFGPGTRLTVL.

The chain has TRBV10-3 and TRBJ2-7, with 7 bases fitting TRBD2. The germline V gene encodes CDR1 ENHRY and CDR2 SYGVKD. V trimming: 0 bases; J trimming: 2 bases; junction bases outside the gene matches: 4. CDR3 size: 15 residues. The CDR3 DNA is TGTGCCATCAGTGAGTCCAGCGGGGATCCCTACGAGCAGTACTTC. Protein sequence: CAISESSGDPYEQYF.

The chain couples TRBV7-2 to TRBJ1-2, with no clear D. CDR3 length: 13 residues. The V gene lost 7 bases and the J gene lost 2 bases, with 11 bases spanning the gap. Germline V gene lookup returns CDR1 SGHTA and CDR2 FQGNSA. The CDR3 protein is CASTPGVNYGYTF. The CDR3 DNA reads TGTGCCAGCACCCCGGGAGTGAACTATGGCTACACCTTC.

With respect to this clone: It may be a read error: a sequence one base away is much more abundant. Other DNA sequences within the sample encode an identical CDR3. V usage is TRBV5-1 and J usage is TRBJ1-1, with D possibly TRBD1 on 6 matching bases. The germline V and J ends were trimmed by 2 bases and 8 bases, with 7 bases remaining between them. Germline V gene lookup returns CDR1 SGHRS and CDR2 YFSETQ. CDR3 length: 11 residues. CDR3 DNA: TGCGCCAGCAGCTTTGGGACAGAAGCTTTCTTT. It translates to CASSFGTEAFF.

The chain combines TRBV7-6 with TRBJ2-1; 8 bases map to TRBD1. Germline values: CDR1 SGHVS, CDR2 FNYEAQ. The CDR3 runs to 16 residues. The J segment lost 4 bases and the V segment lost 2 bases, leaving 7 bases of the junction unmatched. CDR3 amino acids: CASSLNDRGSYNEQFF. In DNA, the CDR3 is TGTGCCAGCAGCTTAAACGACAGGGGATCGTACAATGAGCAGTTCTTC.

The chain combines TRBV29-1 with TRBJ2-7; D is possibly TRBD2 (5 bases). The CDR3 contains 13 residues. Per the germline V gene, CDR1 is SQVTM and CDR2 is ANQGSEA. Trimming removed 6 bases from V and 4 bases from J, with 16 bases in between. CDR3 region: CSVRTDSGYEQYF. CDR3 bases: TGCAGCGTACGAACAGACTCGGGGTACGAGCAGTACTTC.

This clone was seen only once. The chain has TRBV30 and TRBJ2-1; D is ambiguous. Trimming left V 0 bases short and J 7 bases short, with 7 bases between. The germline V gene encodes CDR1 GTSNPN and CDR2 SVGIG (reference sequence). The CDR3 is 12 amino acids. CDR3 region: CAWSVIQNEQFF. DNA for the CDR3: TGTGCCTGGAGTGTAATCCAGAATGAGCAGTTCTTC.

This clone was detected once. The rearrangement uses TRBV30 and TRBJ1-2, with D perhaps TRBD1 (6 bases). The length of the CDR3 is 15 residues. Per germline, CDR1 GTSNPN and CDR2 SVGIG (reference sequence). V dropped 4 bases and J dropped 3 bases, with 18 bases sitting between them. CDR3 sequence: CAWTSLGGQDYGYTF. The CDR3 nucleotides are TGTGCCTGGACGTCCCTCGGGGGGCAGGACTATGGCTACACCTTC.